This TCR beta chain was recovered during a study of T-cell memory formation after mild COVID-19 (dated by TCRdb to the early 2020s). Study-level background: Most TCR sequence clusters were specific to one of the two donors. Two young, previously healthy adult volunteers made up the cohort, one male and one female. Longitudinal TCRalpha and TCRbeta repertoire sequencing tracked T-cell clones expanding and contracting after mild COVID-19 in a couple of donors. General conclusions and limits of the study: The second-wave clones that peaked on day 37 were not confirmed to be SARS-CoV-2 specific. Contracting CD4+ clones turned up mainly in the CM and EM memory subsets, whereas EMRA was where CD8+ clones were enriched. Balanced CD4/CD8 phenotypes were observed for clones contracting from day 15 to 85, whereas a bias towards CD4+ was observed for a second wave of clones expanding from day 15 to 37. The detection of some responding clones in pre-infection memory suggests that pre-existing cross-reactive memory T cells joined the SARS-CoV-2 response. Only a couple of mild cases were covered by the study, and larger cohorts that include severe cases with pre-infection samples were considered necessary.

Instrument on record: Illumina NovaSeq 6000. TCRalpha and TCRbeta cDNA libraries were built by 5'RACE with constant-segment primers, adding sample barcodes and unique molecular identifiers. Trizol reagent was used to extract RNA from every sample. Amplification of the libraries took two PCR steps, and the second step added a second sample barcode plus Illumina TruSeq adapters. The libraries were sequenced on an Illumina NovaSeq using 2 x 150 bp paired-end reads. Per the authors' processing: Demultiplexing of reads and collapsing into UMI-guided consensus sequences were performed with migec v1.2.7. With mixcr v2.1.11, UMI consensuses were aligned to TRA and TRB V and J templates and assembled into clonotypes. Clonotypes were classified as expanded or contracted when called significant by both edgeR and NoisET, with noise models trained on biological replicates. For edgeR calls, a false discovery rate-adjusted p below 0.01 and a log2 fold-change threshold of 1 were applied. As an exploratory analysis of dynamics, max-normalized trajectories of the 1000 most abundant clonotypes were examined with PCA combined with hierarchical clustering. Each responding clone was given a CD4 or CD8 phenotype based on the CD4+ and CD8+ repertoires, which had been sequenced separately. TCRdb reworked the public reads: Q25 trimming with fastp, MiXCR clone assembly, productive beta chains retained. All rows with the same CDR3 protein become a single entry with the most common DNA and genes. TCRdb assigned the V and J calls; the authors' analysis was not used. This sample comprises roughly 160,000 distinct CDR3 sequences, approximately 13% of them detected only once. Jointly, the top ten make up approximately 3.6% of the sample.

This clonotype was recorded many times. Its specific antigen is unknown. No quality values exist for individual bases; no much larger clone is one base distant. Ficoll-Paque density gradient centrifugation was the method used to isolate PBMCs. The sequenced material came from PBMCs or a T cell subset sorted from them (not recorded which). This sequence was found in a man between 18 and 29 years old who had mild COVID-19 (a few samples of this study predate the infection). The sample titles of this study are shuffled in the database, so cell type and time point are left out; the donor was told from shared clones.

CDR3 region: CASSFLALNNEQFF. The DNA sequence follows: TGTGCCAGCAGTTTCCTGGCCCTAAACAATGAGCAGTTCTTC. The rearrangement combines TRBV12-3 or TRBV12-4 with TRBJ2-1, with no confident D gene call. The CDR3 goes from the cysteine to the phenylalanine over 14 residues. Only the CDR3 region is kept as DNA, spanning 42 bases read in frame from base 1. Relative to germline, V is 3 bases shorter and J is 5 bases shorter, with 11 bases between their ends.